This T cell receptor (beta chain) was captured in a study of blood T cells in healthy people across ages. On the study more broadly: Capturing about one barcoded beta molecule per two T cells was achieved by template switching.

Then a second PCR, running roughly 7 to 11 cycles, was carried out with a sample-barcoded 5' primer and a J-beta primer mix. Each cDNA molecule was tagged by a template-switch adaptor with 12 random nucleotides. MiXCR, run by TCRdb on the 5' RACE reads, gives a single entry per CDR3 protein. The sample consists of around 1,700,000 distinct CDR3 sequences, about 30% of them appearing once. CDR3 length: 15 amino acids. Germline loops: CDR1 LGHDT, CDR2 YNNKEL (reference sequence). The V and J ends lost 4 bases and 2 bases, in that order; junction bases with no gene match: 5. General study points: The diversity estimates, figures obtained from one million T cells, were considered underestimates.

Each sample provided at least 5.5 micrograms of extracted total RNA. On this clonotype: The antigen remains undetermined.

Material: blood. The chain recombines TRBV3-1 with TRBJ1-2; 9 nucleotides align to TRBD1. The clonotype was recovered from a woman under 40 in good health. The CDR3: CASSREQGANYGYTF. In DNA form, the CDR3 reads TGTGCCAGCAGCCGAGAACAGGGGGCGAACTATGGCTACACCTTC.